A single T cell receptor beta chain is shown here with its context. These data originate in a study of blood T cell repertoires in COVID-19. V was trimmed by 7 bases and J by 0 bases, leaving 19 bases between them. Germline CDR1 is MNHNY and CDR2 is SVGAGI (reference sequence). This CDR3 is 16 amino acids long. Per the study methods: Amplification of reference gene primers was used by the study to estimate nucleated cell counts. The table came from immunoSEQ multiplex PCR; TCRdb's copy has only in-frame clones and leaves some out. The D gene and trimming were derived from the DNA, and the V and J assignments and clone size from that table. The repertoire includes some 74,000 clones, approximately 90% of them detected once, and about 7% sits in the top ten.

Sequencing was done on a sample of peripheral blood. This TCR was recovered from a woman older than 75 with acute or convalescent COVID-19. The chain joins TRBV6-6 to TRBJ2-7; D may be TRBD2 (7 bases). CDR3 loop: CASMGAAGTSSYEQYF. The CDR3 coding sequence is TGTGCCAGCATGGGGGCAGCGGGAACTAGCTCCTACGAGCAGTACTTC.